The source of this T cell receptor beta chain is a study of neurological immune-mediated disorders. Template-switch 5'RACE cDNA synthesis added a 10-nucleotide unique molecular identifier. Each sequencing run yielded over 160 million TCR-beta sequences from 15-18 subjects. TCRdb recomputed calls from the 5' RACE reads with MiXCR, one row per CDR3 protein. This table holds roughly 65,000 distinct CDR3 sequences, approximately 5.3% found once. In this sample, this clonotype turned up many times. The antigen is unknown. General observations from the study: Among 34 multiple sclerosis patients, phylogenetic grouping put the repertoires of 18 into a single related-CDR3 cluster, a possible signature.

This CDR3 is 16 amino acids long. The V gene end was trimmed by 0 bases and the J gene end by 2 bases; junction bases not matched to a gene: 4. The germline V gene encodes CDR1 SGDLS and CDR2 YYNGEE. The V gene is TRBV9, the J gene TRBJ2-3; 9 bases fit TRBD2. Sequences were obtained from PBMCs. This clonotype originated in a human donor with multiple sclerosis. The donor label of this sample is uncertain. The CDR3 sequence is CASSVGASGATDTQYF. Written as DNA, the CDR3 is TGTGCCAGCAGCGTAGGGGCTAGCGGGGCCACAGATACGCAGTATTTT.